A single sample gave rise to the 10 T cell receptor beta chains below, sequenced in a study of blood T cell repertoires in COVID-19. Profiled with immunoSEQ multiplex PCR; TCRdb holds only in-frame clones, not every one. The repertoire holds approximately 150,000 clones, with around 87% as singletons. Sample: peripheral blood. These receptors all stem from a middle-aged man who had recovered from COVID-19.

In DNA, the CDR3 is TGTGCCAGCAGCTCAGGGACAGATGACTATGGCTACACCTTC. Amino acid sequence: CASSSGTDDYGYTF. J is TRBJ1-2 and V is TRBV9; TRBD1 matches 7 bases. V lost 4 bases and J lost 3; bases outside the gene matches: 6. Germline V gene sequence: CDR1 SGDLS, CDR2 YYNGEE. The CDR3 consists of 14 residues.

This rearrangement joins TRBV6-5 to TRBJ1-2, with 7 bases identical to TRBD1. Looked up from germline, CDR1 is MNHEY and CDR2 is SVGAGI. J was trimmed by 7 bases and V by 4 bases; bases with no gene match: 3. The CDR3 runs to 12 residues. The DNA of the CDR3 is TGTGCCAGCAGTTCAAGACAGGGTGGCTACACCTTC. This sequence encodes CASSSRQGGYTF.

J is TRBJ1-2 and V is TRBV29-1; TRBD1 matches 7 bases. Losses at the gene ends were 3 bases for V and 2 bases for J; bases not matched to a gene: 0. The CDR3 contains 12 residues. The germline CDR1 and CDR2 sequences are SQVTM and ANQGSEA. In nucleotides, the CDR3 is TGCAGCGTTGACAGGGGGAACTATGGCTACACCTTC. Its protein is CSVDRGNYGYTF.

The genes are TRBV13 and TRBJ2-3; 10 bases map to TRBD1. The CDR3 spans 15 residues. V shed 5 bases, J shed 6 bases, and the junction held 8 bases outside the gene matches. Per germline, CDR1 PRHDT and CDR2 FYEKMQ (reference sequence). In DNA form, the CDR3 reads TGTGCCAGCAGCGGCCGGGACAGGGGTGGTGATACGCAGTATTTT. This codes for CASSGRDRGGDTQYF.

The chain links TRBV19 to TRBJ2-2; 10 nucleotides agree with TRBD1. The CDR3 covers 16 residues. In germline, CDR1 is LNHDA, CDR2 SQIVND (reference sequence). J was trimmed by 4 bases and V by 7 bases; bases with no gene match: 9. CDR3 in amino acids: CASTLGQGSITGELFF. CDR3 bases: TGTGCCAGTACTTTGGGACAGGGGTCGATCACCGGGGAGCTGTTTTTT.

V is TRBV5-1 and J is TRBJ2-1; TRBD2 is a possible D gene (5 bases). This CDR3 has 14 amino acids. Trimming cost V 4 bases and J 9 bases, with 17 bases left between them. Germline-derived CDR1 and CDR2 are SGHRS and YFSETQ. The CDR3: CASSDTSSFLEQFF. In DNA form, the CDR3 reads TGCGCCAGCAGCGATACTAGTTCCTTCCTTGAGCAGTTCTTC.

Comments on this clone: Other DNA sequences of this sample code for an identical CDR3. The chain employs TRBV6-5 and TRBJ2-3; D perhaps matches TRBD1 (5 bases). The V gene's germline CDR1 is MNHEY and CDR2 SVGAGI. The CDR3 extends over 14 amino acids. V dropped 2 bases and J dropped 3 bases, with 9 bases sitting between them. In DNA form, the CDR3 reads TGTGCCAGCAGTTACGGGCAGGGTACAGATACGCAGTATTTT. This gives the protein CASSYGQGTDTQYF.

The chain is built from TRBV6-1 and TRBJ2-4; D possibly corresponds to TRBD1 (5 bases). Between the trimmed V and J ends, which lost 0 bases and 6 bases, there was a span of 12 bases. This CDR3 has 15 residues. CDR1 is MNHNS, CDR2 SASEGT, per germline. The CDR3 spells CASSEAVDSSNIQYF. The CDR3 DNA reads as TGTGCCAGCAGTGAAGCAGTAGACAGTTCAAACATTCAGTACTTC.

This sequence joins TRBV3-1 (or the pseudogene TRBV3-2) and TRBJ2-5, with TRBD2 matching over 8 bases. V dropped 0 bases and J dropped 9; count of bases not matched to a gene: 9. The CDR3 loop spans 15 amino acids. Germline CDR1 and CDR2: LGHDT and YNNKEL (reference sequence). DNA of the CDR3: TGTGCCAGCAGCCAAGATATCAGCGGGGGAGGGGCCCAGTACTTC. This gives the protein CASSQDISGGGAQYF.

This clone was counted a few times. Other DNA sequences in this specimen translate into the identical CDR3. The chain has TRBV7-2 and TRBJ2-7, with 9 bases matching TRBD2. The germline V gene encodes CDR1 SGHTA and CDR2 FQGNSA. The junction had 3 bases not matched to a gene; V was cut back by 5 bases and J by 4 bases. The CDR3 consists of 13 residues. CDR3 region: CASSPSGGYEQYF. The CDR3 coding sequence is TGTGCCAGCAGCCCCAGCGGGGGGTACGAGCAGTACTTC.